The 17 T cell receptor beta chains given below trace back to one sample, sequenced in a study of blood T cell repertoires in COVID-19. Sequencing used immunoSEQ multiplex PCR; TCRdb keeps in-frame clones, though not all of them. The sample records approximately 150,000 clones, about four fifths being singletons. The source material was peripheral blood. The source is a man in his thirties or forties with COVID-19, enrolled during active disease.

The chain joins TRBV5-6 to TRBJ1-2, with 9 bases lining up with TRBD1. The CDR3 totals 15 residues. Germline trimming cut 2 bases from V and 1 base from J; bases unmatched to any gene: 3. Germline V CDR1 and CDR2: SGHDT, YYEEEE. The CDR3 DNA sequence: TGTGCCAGCAGCTTTCGGACAGGGGTTAACTATGGCTACACCTTC. Its protein is CASSFRTGVNYGYTF.

The CDR3 reads CATSRGQGDYGYTF. In DNA, the CDR3 is TGTGCCACCAGCAGGGGACAGGGGGATTATGGCTACACCTTC. J is TRBJ1-2 and V is TRBV15, with 11 positions matching TRBD1. This CDR3 is built from 14 residues. V was clipped by 3 bases and J by 5 bases; unmatched bases: 2. Per the germline V gene, CDR1 is LNHNV and CDR2 is YYDKDF (reference sequence).

J is TRBJ2-2 and V is TRBV19; D uncertain. V lost 4 bases and J 0 bases, leaving 3 bases between the germline ends. Germline-derived CDR1 and CDR2 are LNHDA and SQIVND (reference sequence). The CDR3 extends over 13 amino acids. This chain's CDR3 is CASSSTNTGELFF. CDR3 nucleotide sequence: TGTGCCAGTAGTAGTACGAACACCGGGGAGCTGTTTTTT.

The CDR3 DNA reads as TGTGCCAGCAGCCAAGAACTGGCGGGAGGGTGGGACACCGGGGAGCTGTTTTTT. Protein sequence: CASSQELAGGWDTGELFF. The gene calls are TRBV4-2 and TRBJ2-2, with TRBD2 identical over 9 bases. The CDR3 spans 18 residues. Germline CDR1 and CDR2: LGHNA and YNFKEQ. After removal of 0 bases from V and 3 bases from J, the junction contained 8 bases not matched to a gene.

This clone was recorded only once. V gene TRBV21-1 combines with J gene TRBJ2-1; the D call in the table, TRBD1, was not verified against the DNA. TRBV21-1 is deemed a pseudogene. CDR3 length: 17 amino acids. CDR3 region: CASSKVEAGRVSDEQFF. The CDR3 DNA sequence: TGTGCCAGCAGCAAAGTTGAGGCCGGCAGGGTATCGGATGAGCAGTTCTTC.

The chain couples TRBV9 to TRBJ1-2, with a possible D match to TRBD1 (5 bases). Trimming stripped 1 base from V and 7 bases from J, with 17 bases between. Germline assignment: CDR1 SGDLS and CDR2 YYNGEE. This CDR3 is built from 15 residues. The CDR3 DNA follows: TGTGCCAGCAGCGTATTTCTGGAGGGGTATTCTGGCTACACCTTC. Translation gives CASSVFLEGYSGYTF.

This sequence joins TRBV28 and TRBJ1-1; D uncertain. This CDR3 is built from 15 residues. Looked up from germline, CDR1 is MDHEN and CDR2 is SYDVKM. Deletions cut 5 bases from V and 0 bases from J, with 13 bases between. The chain's CDR3 is CASSPSTHMNTEAFF. CDR3 nucleotide sequence: TGTGCCAGCAGTCCTTCGACACACATGAACACTGAAGCTTTCTTT.

Written as DNA, the CDR3 is TGTGCCAGCAGCGGACAGGCGGCCTATGGCTACACCTTC. It specifies CASSGQAAYGYTF. The rearrangement uses TRBV7-9 and TRBJ1-2; 7 bases map to TRBD1. The CDR3 has 13 amino acids. The germline CDR1 and CDR2 sequences are SEHNR and FQNEAQ (reference sequence). Losses at the gene ends were 5 bases for V and 4 bases for J; bases not matched to a gene: 4.

The rearrangement joins TRBV7-9 to TRBJ2-1; TRBD2 might be the D (6 bases). The germline gives CDR1 SEHNR, CDR2 FQNEAQ (reference sequence). Trimming shortened V by 5 bases and J by 7 bases, and 12 bases separated the two germline ends. This CDR3 contains 13 residues. The CDR3 bases are TGTGCCAGCAGCCCGGGGACTGCAAATGAGCAGTTCTTC. Its protein is CASSPGTANEQFF.

CDR3 amino acids: CASSRDSLYEQYF. CDR3 DNA sequence: TGTGCCAGCAGCCGGGACTCGCTTTACGAGCAGTACTTC. V and J are TRBV6-5 and TRBJ2-7; tentatively, D is TRBD2 (6 bases). The CDR3 spans 13 residues. V was clipped by 6 bases and J by 4 bases, with 13 bases between them. The germline V gene encodes CDR1 MNHEY and CDR2 SVGAGI.

This clone showed up just once. The chain recombines TRBV19 with TRBJ1-1; 8 bases line up with TRBD1. This CDR3 contains 14 residues. From germline, CDR1 is LNHDA and CDR2 SQIVND (reference sequence). J gave up 0 bases and V 3 bases, and 0 bases lay outside the gene matches. For the CDR3, the DNA is TGTGCCAGTAGTATGACAGGGGTGAACACTGAAGCTTTCTTT. Its protein is CASSMTGVNTEAFF.

The gene calls are TRBV30 and TRBJ2-5; TRBD1 might be the D (6 bases). Deletions cut 5 bases from V and 3 bases from J, with 19 bases between. The CDR3 consists of 15 residues. CDR1 GTSNPN and CDR2 SVGIG come from the germline V gene (reference sequence). For the CDR3, the DNA is TGTGCCTGGGGGTTCGCTCAGGGGATAAAAGAGACCCAGTACTTC. Protein sequence: CAWGFAQGIKETQYF.

The chain recombines TRBV29-1 with TRBJ1-2; tentatively, D is TRBD1 (5 bases). Germline CDR1 and CDR2: SQVTM and ANQGSEA. This CDR3 region has 13 residues. Trimming pared 4 bases from V and 8 bases from J, leaving 17 bases between. The CDR3 loop reads CSVGLGGEVGYTF. The CDR3 nucleotides read TGCAGCGTTGGGTTGGGAGGGGAGGTCGGCTACACCTTC.

The chain couples TRBV2 to TRBJ2-2; 9 bases fit TRBD1. V dropped 5 bases and J dropped 5; count of bases not matched to a gene: 6. The CDR3 extends over 15 amino acids. Germline CDR1 and CDR2: SNHLY and FYNNEI. CDR3 in DNA: TGTGCCAGCAGTCAACAGGGGGCGCCGACCGGGGAGCTGTTTTTT. Translating gives CASSQQGAPTGELFF.

The chain combines TRBV28 with TRBJ2-1, with TRBD2 matching over 13 bases. V dropped 2 bases and J dropped 2; count of bases not matched to a gene: 6. The CDR3 runs 18 residues. Looked up from germline, CDR1 is MDHEN and CDR2 is SYDVKM. CDR3 residues: CASSLPTSGRATYNEQFF. The CDR3 DNA follows: TGTGCCAGCAGTTTACCTACTAGCGGGAGGGCCACCTACAATGAGCAGTTCTTC.

This clone was picked up a small number of times. The V and J genes are TRBV4-1 and TRBJ2-7; TRBD2 agrees at 8 bases. The CDR3 runs 19 residues. Germline loops: CDR1 MGHRA, CDR2 YSYEKL. V gave up 9 bases and J gave up 5 bases; unmatched junction bases: 27. CDR3 sequence: CASSPRGGGPLFQLHEQYF. The CDR3, as DNA: TGCGCCAGTTCTCCCCGGGGGGGAGGGCCACTCTTTCAACTCCACGAGCAGTACTTC.

The gene calls are TRBV18 and TRBJ2-1; 7 nucleotides line up with TRBD2. Germline V gene sequence: CDR1 KGHSH, CDR2 LQKENI. Germline trimming cut 3 bases from V and 8 bases from J; bases unmatched to any gene: 13. There are 16 residues in the CDR3. Written as DNA, the CDR3 is TGTGCCAGCTCACCCCCATCTGGCGGGAGTGGCTATGAGCAGTTCTTC. This codes for CASSPPSGGSGYEQFF.